This paragraph reports one T cell receptor (beta chain). This entry belongs to a study of patients and donors after allogeneic stem cell transplantation. Germline V CDR1 and CDR2: DFQATT, SNEGSKA (reference sequence). V lost 0 bases and J 18 bases, leaving 15 bases between the germline ends. The length of the CDR3 is 12 residues. TCRdb re-analysed the RT-PCR reads in MiXCR, keeping a single row per CDR3 protein. The repertoire has 200,000 to 250,000 distinct CDR3 sequences, 35% to 45% of them found once; the top ten carry approximately 10%. The source of this sequence is a human donor who was either an allogeneic HSCT recipient or a stem cell or donor lymphocyte infusion donor (not recorded which). It is not recorded whose cells these are; they may come from a transplant donor. Specimen: blood, either unsorted or a sorted T cell fraction (not recorded which). The V gene is TRBV20-1, the J gene TRBJ1-6; D might be TRBD1 (5 bases). This CDR3 is CSARDIGTFNHF. The DNA of the CDR3 is TGCAGTGCTAGAGATATAGGGACTTTCAACCACTTT.